A single sample gave rise to the 8 T cell receptor beta chains below, sequenced in a study of Ad26.COV2.S vaccination and SARS-CoV-2 variants. Clones were sequenced by immunoSEQ multiplex PCR, and TCRdb holds only the in-frame ones, with some missing. The table has around 370,000 clones, 92% seen once. The sequencing here drew on peripheral blood, taken after recovery from COVID-19. The receptors derive from a human donor who had recovered from COVID-19.

The rearrangement joins TRBV9 to TRBJ2-2, with 7 positions matching TRBD1. V trimming: 4 bases; J trimming: 8 bases; junction bases outside the gene matches: 8. CDR3 length: 14 amino acids. From germline, CDR1 is SGDLS and CDR2 YYNGEE. CDR3 amino acids: CASSSSAGGGELFF. The DNA of the CDR3 is TGTGCCAGCAGCTCCTCTGCAGGGGGTGGGGAGCTGTTTTTT.

The chain uses TRBV19 and TRBJ1-4; D gene ambiguous. Germline V gives CDR1 LNHDA, CDR2 SQIVND (reference sequence). Trimming removed 3 bases at V and 10 bases at J, with 6 bases between. The CDR3 is made up of 11 amino acids. CDR3 residues: CASSISRKLFF. The CDR3 nucleotides read TGTGCCAGTAGTATTTCGCGAAAACTGTTTTTT.

The chain couples TRBV6-5 to TRBJ2-7; 10 bases are a match to TRBD1. There are 12 residues in the CDR3. Germline V lookup: CDR1 MNHEY, CDR2 SVGAGI. With V trimmed by 6 bases and J by 8 bases, 4 bases remained unmatched. CDR3 bases: TGTGCCAGCAGCCAGGGACAGGGGAAGCAGTACTTC. This sequence encodes CASSQGQGKQYF.

This clone appeared once. The rearrangement uses TRBV9 and TRBJ2-1; D unclear. The CDR3 is 14 residues long. Germline CDR1 and CDR2: SGDLS and YYNGEE. The V end lost 0 bases, the J end lost 7 bases, and 11 bases lay between the germline ends. CDR3 region: CASSVGAPMNEQFF. CDR3 in DNA: TGTGCCAGCAGCGTAGGTGCACCTATGAATGAGCAGTTCTTC.

The rearrangement uses TRBV7-9 and TRBJ1-6, with no clear D. Germline V gene sequence: CDR1 SEHNR, CDR2 FQNEAQ (reference sequence). The CDR3 has 17 amino acids. V was shortened by 2 bases and J by 0 bases, with 11 bases between the two germline ends. CDR3 DNA sequence: TGTGCCAGCAGCTTAAGGGCCCGGAGCTCCTATAATTCACCCCTCCACTTT. Translation: CASSLRARSSYNSPLHF. Supplemented by reference TRBV7-9 and TRBJ1-6, the full variable domain reads DTGVSQNPRHKITKRGQNVTFRCDPISEHNRLYWYRQTLGQGPEFLTYFQNEAQLEKSRLLSDRFSAERPKGSFSTLEIQRTEQGDSAMYLCASSLRARSSYNSPLHFGNGTRLTVT.

This chain's CDR3 is CASSDRHSGNTIYF. In nucleotides, the CDR3 is TGTGCCAGCAGCGACAGACACTCTGGAAACACCATATATTTT. This sequence joins TRBV6-5 and TRBJ1-3, with D possibly TRBD1 on 5 matching bases. This CDR3 contains 14 residues. The V end was cut by 6 bases, the J end by 0 bases, with 9 bases between. CDR1 is MNHEY and CDR2 is SVGAGI in the germline V gene.

The chain links TRBV18 to TRBJ2-3; D perhaps matches TRBD1 (5 bases). CDR3 length: 14 amino acids. Germline CDR1 and CDR2: KGHSH and LQKENI. V lost 2 bases, J lost 2 bases, and 8 bases lay in between. CDR3 sequence (DNA): TGTGCCAGCTCACCATTAGGGGTCACAGATACGCAGTATTTT. It codes for CASSPLGVTDTQYF.

The V and J genes are TRBV11-2 and TRBJ2-5; possible D gene TRBD2, 6 bases. Germline V gene lookup returns CDR1 SGHAT and CDR2 FQNNGV. The germline V and J ends were trimmed by 3 bases and 2 bases, with 13 bases remaining between them. The CDR3 has 15 amino acids. The CDR3 loop is CASSLAGPRQETQYF. The CDR3 coding sequence is TGTGCCAGCAGCTTGGCGGGGCCGAGACAAGAGACCCAGTACTTC.